The clone carrying this T cell receptor beta chain has at least ten counts. Its antigen is not identified. This entry belongs to a study of early T cells in non-severe SARS-CoV-2 infection. On the study more broadly: From unsorted whole blood, bulk RNA was sequenced, and the chains remained unpaired. Study-level findings and limits: VDJdb matches were skewed toward anti-spike CD8 T cell responses.

The TCR library protocol attached unique molecular identifiers to the individual cDNA molecules. MiXCR was run by TCRdb on the 5' RACE reads, yielding one entry per CDR3 protein. The sample lists fewer than 130,000 distinct CDR3 sequences; over 9.5% were seen once. Germline CDR1 and CDR2: SGHDN and FVKESK. The CDR3 runs to 14 residues. V was clipped by 6 bases and J by 0 bases; unmatched bases: 4. The V and J genes are TRBV14 and TRBJ2-7, with 8 bases aligning to TRBD1. This receptor was obtained from an adult who was a healthcare worker with PCR-confirmed SARS-CoV-2 infection or an uninfected control (not recorded which). The sequencing here drew on whole blood, taken at baseline. In DNA, the CDR3 is TGTGCCAGCAGGCGGACAGGGAGCTCCTACGAGCAGTACTTC. It encodes CASRRTGSSYEQYF.